The next 19 T cell receptor beta chains were all read from a single sample in a study of CD8 T cells in ankylosing spondylitis. Using its own MiXCR run on the 5' RACE reads, TCRdb lists one record per CDR3 protein. Of about 52,000 distinct CDR3 sequences in the sample, roughly 7.3% were seen once. Sequenced material: blood, either unsorted or a sorted T cell fraction (not recorded which). The receptors come from a female donor with ankylosing spondylitis or in good health (not recorded which).

The table lists this clonotype with many counts. The chain combines TRBV30 with TRBJ2-1; D gene uncertain. The length of the CDR3 is 13 residues. Germline CDR1 is GTSNPN and CDR2 is SVGIG (reference sequence). V lost 0 bases, J lost 4 bases, and 7 bases lay in between. The CDR3 region is CAWSVHVYNEQFF. DNA of the CDR3: TGTGCCTGGAGTGTACACGTGTACAATGAGCAGTTCTTC.

There are many counts of this clonotype. The J gene is TRBJ2-1, the V gene TRBV27, with 8 bases matching TRBD1. From germline, CDR1 is MNHEY and CDR2 SMNVEV (reference sequence). The CDR3 extends over 16 amino acids. V lost 5 bases to trimming and J lost 4 bases; unmatched junction nucleotides: 10. The CDR3 reads CASSPLWDRPYNEQFF. CDR3 nucleotide sequence: TGTGCCAGCAGTCCCCTTTGGGACAGGCCATACAATGAGCAGTTCTTC.

The table lists this clonotype with many counts. This sequence joins TRBV5-1 and TRBJ2-2, with 7 bases fitting TRBD2. Germline lookup yields CDR1 SGHRS and CDR2 YFSETQ. The CDR3 has 16 residues. Unmatched junction bases numbered 8, after V lost 2 bases and J lost 4 bases. The CDR3 DNA reads TGCGCCAGCAGCTTATGGCTAGCGGAACCCACCGGGGAGCTGTTTTTT. This translates into CASSLWLAEPTGELFF.

CDR3 protein: CASSSPGQTAYYTF. The CDR3 DNA follows: TGTGCCAGCAGCTCGCCGGGACAGACGGCCTACTACACCTTC. The genes are TRBV7-9 and TRBJ1-2, with TRBD1 identical over 7 bases. CDR1 is SEHNR, CDR2 FQNEAQ, per germline (reference sequence). The CDR3 length is 14 residues. V trimming: 4 bases; J trimming: 10 bases; junction bases outside the gene matches: 12.

At least ten counts were recorded for this clonotype. V gene TRBV12-3 or TRBV12-4 combines with J gene TRBJ2-2; 14 bases align to TRBD2. V lost 5 bases, J lost 1 base, and 3 bases stayed unmatched. There are 17 residues in the CDR3. The CDR3 coding sequence is TGTGCCAGCAGTCCCGGGACTAGCGGGGGGAACACCGGGGAGCTGTTTTTT. Translated, it gives CASSPGTSGGNTGELFF.

This clonotype was counted a single time. Its ends do not fully match the called genes, so a read error is possible. The genes are TRBV5-1 and TRBJ1-1; weak D call: TRBD1 (6 bases). There are 16 residues in the CDR3. Per the germline V gene, CDR1 is SGHRS and CDR2 is YFSETQ. The CDR3 sequence: CATSNGQTSLGTEAFF. The CDR3 nucleotides read TGCGCCACCAGCAATGGACAGACCTCCCTCGGCACTGAAGCTTTCTTT. Looking up the rest from reference TRBV5-1 and TRBJ1-1 gives the full variable domain: KAGVTQTPRYLIKTRGQQVTLSCSPISGHRSVSWYQQTPGQGLQFLFEYFSETQRNKGNFPGRFSGRQFSNSRSEMNVSTLELGDSALYLCATSNGQTSLGTEAFFGQGTRLTVV.

This clonotype appeared many times. This chain joins TRBV11-2 and TRBJ1-1; D remains unclear. Germline V gives CDR1 SGHAT, CDR2 FQNNGV. This CDR3 comprises 14 residues. The germline V and J ends were trimmed by 4 bases and 1 base, with 10 bases remaining between them. Written as DNA, the CDR3 is TGTGCCAGCAGCTCGGTCCCCTCGAACACTGAAGCTTTCTTT. It codes for CASSSVPSNTEAFF.

This clonotype occurred many times. The chain is built from TRBV19 and TRBJ1-6; 7 bases are shared with TRBD1. The V segment lost 4 bases and the J segment 7 bases; nucleotides outside the gene matches: 7. The CDR3 covers 15 residues. Germline CDR1 reads LNHDA; CDR2 reads SQIVND (reference sequence). The CDR3 is CASSTGQAQNSPLHF. CDR3 DNA sequence: TGTGCCAGTAGTACCGGACAGGCGCAAAATTCACCCCTCCACTTT. Looking up the rest from reference TRBV19 and TRBJ1-6 gives the full variable domain: DGGITQSPKYLFRKEGQNVTLSCEQNLNHDAMYWYRQDPGQGLRLIYYSQIVNDFQKGDIAEGYSVSREKKESFPLTVTSAQKNPTAFYLCASSTGQAQNSPLHFGNGTRLTVT.

This clonotype turned up a few times. J is TRBJ1-2 and V is TRBV24-1, with D perhaps matching TRBD1 (5 bases). This CDR3 has 13 amino acids. Germline V gives CDR1 KGHDR, CDR2 SFDVKD. The V end was cut by 0 bases, the J end by 8 bases, with 9 bases between. The CDR3 is CATSDLGTGGYTF. The CDR3, as DNA: TGTGCCACCAGTGATTTGGGGACGGGGGGCTACACCTTC.

As to this clonotype: The junction differs from germline at one of its ends, possibly a read error. The V gene is TRBV20-1, the J gene TRBJ1-5, with a weak D call TRBD1 (6 bases). The CDR3 is 17 residues long. CDR1 is DFQATT and CDR2 is SNEGSKA in the germline V gene (reference sequence). The CDR3 sequence is CSARDLGGAASNQPPHF. The DNA for the CDR3 is TGCAGTGCTAGAGACCTGGGGGGGGCGGCTAGCAATCAGCCCCCGCATTTT.

The chain carries TRBV11-3 and TRBJ2-1; D is possibly TRBD2 (7 bases). Germline CDR1 reads SGHNT; CDR2 reads YENEEA. The CDR3 consists of 14 residues. V lost 0 bases and J lost 6, with 9 bases in between. CDR3 loop: CASSLEGGPNEQFF. The CDR3 region has the DNA TGTGCCAGCAGCTTAGAGGGGGGGCCCAATGAGCAGTTCTTC. The variable domain in full, with the rest retrieved from reference TRBV11-3 and TRBJ2-1, is EAGVVQSPRYKIIEKKQPVAFWCNPISGHNTLYWYLQNLGQGPELLIRYENEEAVDDSQLPKDRFSAERLKGVDSTLKIQPAELGDSAVYLCASSLEGGPNEQFFGPGTRLTVL.

This clonotype has a count of ten or more. This sequence joins TRBV15 and TRBJ2-1, with TRBD2 matching over 11 bases. The germline V gene has CDR1 LNHNV and CDR2 YYDKDF (reference sequence). The CDR3 has 15 residues. The ends lost 2 bases at V and 7 bases at J; junction bases unmatched: 4. CDR3 DNA sequence: TGTGCCACCAGCAGACTTAGCGGGGGGGCGAATGAGCAGTTCTTC. Residues: CATSRLSGGANEQFF.

This clonotype appeared many times. The chain is built from TRBV5-1 and TRBJ2-5, with 10 bases that match TRBD1. Germline V gene sequence: CDR1 SGHRS, CDR2 YFSETQ. The CDR3 length is 15 residues. V dropped 2 bases and J dropped 2; count of bases not matched to a gene: 3. DNA of the CDR3: TGCGCCAGCAGCTTCAGACAGGGGGCTCAAGAGACCCAGTACTTC. Translated: CASSFRQGAQETQYF.

V and J are TRBV2 and TRBJ1-5; a weak D match, TRBD1 (6 bases). The CDR3 length is 19 residues. V lost 11 bases and J 1 base, leaving 30 bases between the germline ends. Per the germline V gene, CDR1 is SNHLY and CDR2 is FYNNEI. The CDR3 sequence is CAFCLGPGRGAGSNQPQHF. In nucleotides, the CDR3 is TGTGCCTTCTGTTTAGGCCCAGGGCGGGGGGCAGGAAGCAATCAGCCCCAGCATTTT.

The table lists this clonotype with many counts. As DNA, the CDR3 is TGTGCCAGCAGTTTGCCGGGGGGCCGGGTCACCGGGGAGCTGTTTTTT. Translation gives CASSLPGGRVTGELFF. V is TRBV12-3 or TRBV12-4 and J is TRBJ2-2, with D possibly being TRBD2 (7 bases). The CDR3 runs to 16 residues. V lost 3 bases, J lost 4 bases, and 15 bases lay in between.

Ten or more counts support this clonotype. The chain joins TRBV2 to TRBJ1-1; D remains unclear. V lost 8 bases, J lost 6 bases, and 7 bases lay in between. The CDR3 contains 10 residues. CDR1 SNHLY and CDR2 FYNNEI come from the germline V gene. CDR3 residues: CASRGPEAFF. The DNA for the CDR3 is TGTGCCAGCCGAGGACCTGAAGCTTTCTTT.

The sample holds a few counts of this clonotype. J is TRBJ1-1 and V is TRBV6-4; D remains unclear. V lost 4 bases and J 3 bases, leaving 6 bases between the germline ends. The CDR3 is 12 amino acids. Germline assignment: CDR1 MRHNA and CDR2 SNTAGT. CDR3 residues: CASSAPYTEAFF. Written as DNA, the CDR3 is TGTGCCAGCAGTGCCCCCTACACTGAAGCTTTCTTT.

This clonotype is medium-sized by share. The rearrangement uses TRBV28 and TRBJ2-5; no clear D gene. V dropped 1 base and J dropped 2 bases, with 8 bases sitting between them. Germline CDR1 reads MDHEN; CDR2 reads SYDVKM. The CDR3 is 14 amino acids. This CDR3 reads CASSLSIAQETQYF. The CDR3 DNA is TGTGCCAGCAGTTTATCCATAGCTCAAGAGACCCAGTACTTC.

This clonotype was found many times. The gene calls are TRBV12-3 or TRBV12-4 and TRBJ1-4; D not certain. This CDR3 contains 16 residues. V was clipped by 5 bases and J by 1 base, with 14 bases between them. DNA for the CDR3: TGTGCCAGCAGTCCCCGCCGGGGTAGAACTAATGAAAAACTGTTTTTT. This gives the protein CASSPRRGRTNEKLFF.